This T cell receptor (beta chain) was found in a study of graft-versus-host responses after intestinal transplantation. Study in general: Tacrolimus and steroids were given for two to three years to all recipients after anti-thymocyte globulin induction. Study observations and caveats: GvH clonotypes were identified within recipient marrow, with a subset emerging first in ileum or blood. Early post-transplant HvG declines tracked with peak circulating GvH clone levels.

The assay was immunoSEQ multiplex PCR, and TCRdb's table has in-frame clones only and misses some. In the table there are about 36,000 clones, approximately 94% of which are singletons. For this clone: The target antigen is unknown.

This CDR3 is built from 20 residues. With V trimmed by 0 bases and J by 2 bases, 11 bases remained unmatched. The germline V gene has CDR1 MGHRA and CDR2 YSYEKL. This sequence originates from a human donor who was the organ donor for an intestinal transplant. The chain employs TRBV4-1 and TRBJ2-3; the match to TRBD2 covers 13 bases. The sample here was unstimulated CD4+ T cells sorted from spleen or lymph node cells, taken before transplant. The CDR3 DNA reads TGCGCCAGCAGCCAAGATCTCGTGACTAGCGGGGGGCACCACACAGATACGCAGTATTTT. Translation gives CASSQDLVTSGGHHTDTQYF.